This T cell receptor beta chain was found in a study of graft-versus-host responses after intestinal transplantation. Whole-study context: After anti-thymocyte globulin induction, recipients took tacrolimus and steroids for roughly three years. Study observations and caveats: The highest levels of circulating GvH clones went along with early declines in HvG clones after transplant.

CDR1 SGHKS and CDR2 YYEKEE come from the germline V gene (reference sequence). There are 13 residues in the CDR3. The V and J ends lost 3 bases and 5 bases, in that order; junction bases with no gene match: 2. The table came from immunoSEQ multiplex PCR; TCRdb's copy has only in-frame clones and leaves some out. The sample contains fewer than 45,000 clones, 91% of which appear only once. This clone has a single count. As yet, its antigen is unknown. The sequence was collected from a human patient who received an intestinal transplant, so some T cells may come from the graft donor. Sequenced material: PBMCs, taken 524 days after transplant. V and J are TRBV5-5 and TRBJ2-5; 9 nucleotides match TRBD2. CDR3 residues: CASSWTSAETQYF. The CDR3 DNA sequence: TGTGCCAGCAGCTGGACTAGCGCGGAGACCCAGTACTTC.